This T cell receptor beta chain was sequenced for a study of T cells in Graves' hyperthyroidism and ophthalmopathy. This clonotype was detected many times. TCR beta CDR3 regions were amplified from RNA. Using the HTBI primer set, a first-round RT-PCR was run on the TCR CDR3. TCRdb fed the multiplex PCR reads into MiXCR, producing one record per CDR3 protein. The table records more than 450,000 distinct CDR3 sequences, 12% to 15% of them present only once. V was clipped by 2 bases and J by 3 bases, with 17 bases between them. This CDR3 contains 17 residues. CDR1 is MNHNY and CDR2 is SVGAGI in the germline V gene (reference sequence).

The sample was blood. The chain employs TRBV6-6 and TRBJ2-1; D gene unclear. This TCR was sampled from a woman in her forties with Graves' hyperthyroidism. The CDR3 coding sequence is TGTGCCAGCAGTTACAGTTGGGTTAGCCCCTACTACAATGAGCAGTTCTTC. Amino acids: CASSYSWVSPYYNEQFF.